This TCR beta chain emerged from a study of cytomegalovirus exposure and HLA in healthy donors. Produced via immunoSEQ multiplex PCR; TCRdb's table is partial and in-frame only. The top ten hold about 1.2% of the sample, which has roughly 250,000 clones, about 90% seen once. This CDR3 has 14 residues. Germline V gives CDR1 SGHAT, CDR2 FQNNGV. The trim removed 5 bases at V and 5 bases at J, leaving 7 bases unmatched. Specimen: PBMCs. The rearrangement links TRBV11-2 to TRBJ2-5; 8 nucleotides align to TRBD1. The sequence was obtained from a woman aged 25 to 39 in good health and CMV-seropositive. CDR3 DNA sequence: TGTGCCAGCAGCCAGGACAGGGACCGGGAGACCCAGTACTTC. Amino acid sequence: CASSQDRDRETQYF. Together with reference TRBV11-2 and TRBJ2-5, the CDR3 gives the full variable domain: EAGVAQSPRYKIIEKRQSVAFWCNPISGHATLYWYQQILGQGPKLLIQFQNNGVVDDSQLPKDRFSAERLKGVDSTLKIQPAKLEDSAVYLCASSQDRDRETQYFGPGTRLLVL.